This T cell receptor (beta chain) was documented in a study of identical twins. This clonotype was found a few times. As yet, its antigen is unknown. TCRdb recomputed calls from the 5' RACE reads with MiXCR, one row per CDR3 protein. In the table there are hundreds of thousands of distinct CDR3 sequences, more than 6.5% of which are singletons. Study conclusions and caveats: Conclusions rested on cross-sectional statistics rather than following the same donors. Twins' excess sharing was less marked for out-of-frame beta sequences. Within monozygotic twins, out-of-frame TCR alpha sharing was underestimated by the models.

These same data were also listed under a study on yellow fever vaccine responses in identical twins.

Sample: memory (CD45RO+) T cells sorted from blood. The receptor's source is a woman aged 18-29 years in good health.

The CDR3 is CASSSPAGGKDTQYF. CDR3 bases: TGTGCCAGCAGCTCCCCGGCGGGGGGGAAAGATACGCAGTATTTT. V gene TRBV28 combines with J gene TRBJ2-3; 9 nucleotides match TRBD2. After removal of 6 bases from V and 5 bases from J, the junction contained 9 bases not matched to a gene. CDR1 and CDR2 from the germline V gene are MDHEN and SYDVKM. The CDR3 loop spans 15 amino acids.